A selection of T cell receptor beta chains follows, all from one sample in a study of PD-L1 blockade in urothelial cancer. This table comes from immunoSEQ multiplex PCR, and its TCRdb copy is limited to in-frame clones, with some not included. The table lists approximately 110,000 clones, roughly 84% of them singletons. The sequencing used PBMCs, collected around atezolizumab (anti-PD-L1) treatment. The receptors originated from a man aged 50-60 years with urothelial cancer. Each CDR3 is given with its conserved first and last residue. Each record gives: D gene, J gene, clone size, V gene, CDR3 DNA, CDR3 protein. The D gene is left open where the match is weak. Where a row states a size, it is once, few, many or the class of an expanded clone; other rows omit it.

TRBD1	TRBJ2-1	-	TRBV7-9	TGTGCCAGCGCCAGAAGCAGGGGGCTAGGGAATGAGCAGTTCTTC	CASARSRGLGNEQFF
TRBD2	TRBJ2-3	once	TRBV11-2	TGTGCCAGCAGCCCAGGCAGCGGGAGAGGTGATACGCAGTATTTT	CASSPGSGRGDTQYF
-	TRBJ2-1	-	TRBV9	TGTGCCAGCAGCGTAGCTCCCGCGGGAACGAATACGAATGAGCAGTTCTTC	CASSVAPAGTNTNEQFF
-	TRBJ2-7	-	TRBV5-1	TGCGCCAGCAGCTTTCTGGACAGAACCTACGAGCAGTACTTC	CASSFLDRTYEQYF
-	TRBJ2-1	-	TRBV5-1	TGCGCCAGCAGCTTCTTCGCAGACGAGGGAGGGCAGTTCTTC	CASSFFADEGGQFF
TRBD1	TRBJ1-5	-	TRBV5-1	TGCGCCAGCAGCTTGGGGACAGGGGTTGAACCCCAGCATTTT	CASSLGTGVEPQHF
-	TRBJ1-4	-	TRBV21-1	TGTGCCAGCAGCAAATTGGACTTGGGACAGGGTATTTCTTTTGAAAAACTGTTTTTT	CASSKLDLGQGISFEKLFF
TRBD2	TRBJ2-5	-	TRBV5-5	TGTGCCAGCAGCTTACTAGCGGGAGATATAGAGACCCAGTACTTC	CASSLLAGDIETQYF
-	TRBJ1-5	-	TRBV10-2	TGCGCCAGCAGTGAGTCGAGGGGAGGGCTGCAGCCCCAGCATTTT	CASSESRGGLQPQHF
-	TRBJ2-3	-	TRBV11-2	TGTGCCAGCAGCTTCGGGAGAGATACGCAGTATTTT	CASSFGRDTQYF
TRBD1	TRBJ2-7	-	TRBV27	TGTGCCAGCAGTTTAGGGACAGGGGGTCCTTTCCCTTACGAGCAGTACTTC	CASSLGTGGPFPYEQYF
-	TRBJ2-7	once	TRBV7-9	TGTGCCAGCAGCGTCATGGAAGGGGGAAACTACGAGCAGTACTTC	CASSVMEGGNYEQYF
TRBD2	TRBJ2-7	-	TRBV5-6	TGTGCCAGCAGCTTGGGCGGGAGCGCCGTCGAGCAGTACTTC	CASSLGGSAVEQYF
TRBD2	TRBJ2-2	few	TRBV19	TGTGCCAGTAGGTCCGTCCGGGACTACAACACCGGGGAGCTGTTTTTT	CASRSVRDYNTGELFF
TRBD1	TRBJ1-1	-	TRBV19	TGTGCCAGTAAGGACAGGGACACTGAAGCTTTCTTT	CASKDRDTEAFF
TRBD2	TRBJ2-2	-	TRBV6-5	TGTGCCAGCAGTTCCCGTAGCGGGAGTAGTATGGGGGAGCTGTTTTTT	CASSSRSGSSMGELFF
TRBD1	TRBJ1-5	-	TRBV19	TGTGCCAGTAGTATGACAGGGACTCAGCCCCAGCATTTT	CASSMTGTQPQHF
-	TRBJ2-3	-	TRBV6-1	TGTGCCAGCATCGTCGCGAACACAGATACGCAGTATTTT	CASIVANTDTQYF